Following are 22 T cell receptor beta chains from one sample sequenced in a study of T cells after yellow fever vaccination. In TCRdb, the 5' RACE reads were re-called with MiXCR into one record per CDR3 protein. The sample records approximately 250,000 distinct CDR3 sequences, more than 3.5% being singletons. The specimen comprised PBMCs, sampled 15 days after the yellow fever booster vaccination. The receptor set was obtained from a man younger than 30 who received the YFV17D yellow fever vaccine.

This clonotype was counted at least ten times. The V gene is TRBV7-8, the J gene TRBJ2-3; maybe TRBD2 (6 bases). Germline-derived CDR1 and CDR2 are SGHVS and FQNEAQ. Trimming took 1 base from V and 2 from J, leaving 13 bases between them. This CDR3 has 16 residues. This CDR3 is CASSLVGGLSTDTQYF. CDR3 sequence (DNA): TGTGCCAGCAGCTTAGTTGGAGGACTATCCACAGATACGCAGTATTTT.

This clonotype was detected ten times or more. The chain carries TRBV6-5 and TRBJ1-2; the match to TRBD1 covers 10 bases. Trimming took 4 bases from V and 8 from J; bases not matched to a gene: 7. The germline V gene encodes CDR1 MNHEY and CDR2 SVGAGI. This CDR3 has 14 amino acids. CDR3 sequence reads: CASSSRQGAYGYTF. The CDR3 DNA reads TGTGCCAGCAGTTCGAGACAGGGGGCATACGGCTACACCTTC.

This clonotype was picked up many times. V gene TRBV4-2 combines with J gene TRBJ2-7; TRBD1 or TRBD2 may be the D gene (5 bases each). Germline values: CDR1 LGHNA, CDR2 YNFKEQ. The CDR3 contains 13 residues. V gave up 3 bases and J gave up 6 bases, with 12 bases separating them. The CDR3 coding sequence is TGTGCCAGCAGCCATGTGGGGGAGTCCGAGCAGTACTTC. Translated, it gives CASSHVGESEQYF.

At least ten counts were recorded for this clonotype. CDR3 bases: TGTGCCAGCAGACCCCCCGATAGTCCCTACGAGCAGTACGTC. As protein: CASRPPDSPYEQYV. The chain couples TRBV28 to TRBJ2-7; D remains unclear. Germline assignment: CDR1 MDHEN and CDR2 SYDVKM. The CDR3 contains 14 residues. Between the trimmed V and J ends, which lost 6 bases and 2 bases, there was a span of 14 bases.

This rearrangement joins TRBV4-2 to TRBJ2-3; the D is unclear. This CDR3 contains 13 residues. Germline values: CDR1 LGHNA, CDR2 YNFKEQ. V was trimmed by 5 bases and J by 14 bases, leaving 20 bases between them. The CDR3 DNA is TGTGCCAGCAGCTCAGCCCGGGCGCCCCTTTGGTATTTT. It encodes CASSSARAPLWYF.

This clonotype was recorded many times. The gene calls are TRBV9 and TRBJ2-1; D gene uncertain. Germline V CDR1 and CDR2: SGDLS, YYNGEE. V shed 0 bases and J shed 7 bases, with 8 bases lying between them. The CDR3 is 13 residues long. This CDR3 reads CASSVGRSNEQFF. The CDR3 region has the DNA TGTGCCAGCAGCGTAGGGCGTTCGAATGAGCAGTTCTTC. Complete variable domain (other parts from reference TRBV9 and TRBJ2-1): DSGVTQTPKHLITATGQRVTLRCSPRSGDLSVYWYQQSLDQGLQFLIQYYNGEERAKGNILERFSAQQFPDLHSELNLSSLELGDSALYFCASSVGRSNEQFFGPGTRLTVL.

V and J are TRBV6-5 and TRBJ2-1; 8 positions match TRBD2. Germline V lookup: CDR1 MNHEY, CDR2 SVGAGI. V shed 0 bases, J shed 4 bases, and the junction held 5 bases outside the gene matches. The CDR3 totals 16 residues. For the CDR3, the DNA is TGTGCCAGCAGTTACTCGATTTTAGCGGGGTACAATGAGCAGTTCTTC. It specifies CASSYSILAGYNEQFF.

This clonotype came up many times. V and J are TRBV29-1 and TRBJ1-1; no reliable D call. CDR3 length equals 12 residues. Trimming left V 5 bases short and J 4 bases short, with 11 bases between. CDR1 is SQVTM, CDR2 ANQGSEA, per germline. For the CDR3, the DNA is TGCAGCGTTTCGGCGGACTCCACTGAAGCTTTCTTT. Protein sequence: CSVSADSTEAFF. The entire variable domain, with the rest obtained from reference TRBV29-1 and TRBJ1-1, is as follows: SAVISQKPSRDICQRGTSLTIQCQVDSQVTMMFWYRQQPGQSLTLIATANQGSEATYESGFVIDKFPISRPNLTFSTLTVSNMSPEDSSIYLCSVSADSTEAFFGQGTRLTVV.

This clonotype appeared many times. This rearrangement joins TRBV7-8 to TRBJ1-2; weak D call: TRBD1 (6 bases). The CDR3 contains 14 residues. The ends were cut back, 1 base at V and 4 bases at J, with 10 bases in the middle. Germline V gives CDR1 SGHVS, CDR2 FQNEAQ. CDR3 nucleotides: TGTGCCAGCAGCTTAGAGGGGGACCTCTATGGCTACACCTTC. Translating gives CASSLEGDLYGYTF.

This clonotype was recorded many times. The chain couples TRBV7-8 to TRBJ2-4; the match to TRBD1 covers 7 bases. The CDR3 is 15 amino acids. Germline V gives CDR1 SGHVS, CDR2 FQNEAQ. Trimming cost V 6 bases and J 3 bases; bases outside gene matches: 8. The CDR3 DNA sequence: TGTGCCAGCAGTCGACAGGGTGGAGGCAAAAACATTCAGTACTTC. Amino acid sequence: CASSRQGGGKNIQYF.

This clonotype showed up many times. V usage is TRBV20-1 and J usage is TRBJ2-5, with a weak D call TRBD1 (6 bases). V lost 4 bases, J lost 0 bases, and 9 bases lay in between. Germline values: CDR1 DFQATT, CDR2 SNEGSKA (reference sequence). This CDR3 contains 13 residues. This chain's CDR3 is CSAIGTHQETQYF. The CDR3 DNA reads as TGCAGTGCTATCGGGACACACCAAGAGACCCAGTACTTC.

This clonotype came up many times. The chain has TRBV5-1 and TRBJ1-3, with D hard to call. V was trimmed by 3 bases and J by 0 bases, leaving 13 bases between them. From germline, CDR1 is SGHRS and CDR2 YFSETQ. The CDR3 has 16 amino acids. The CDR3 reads CASSYLDGYSGNTIYF. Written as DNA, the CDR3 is TGCGCCAGCAGCTACCTCGACGGCTACTCTGGAAACACCATATATTTT.

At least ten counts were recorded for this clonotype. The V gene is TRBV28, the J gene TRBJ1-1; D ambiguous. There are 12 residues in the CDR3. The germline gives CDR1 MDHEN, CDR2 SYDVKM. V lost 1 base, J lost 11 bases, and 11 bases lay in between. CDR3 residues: CASSLSGERAFF. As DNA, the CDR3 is TGTGCCAGCAGTTTATCCGGCGAGAGGGCTTTCTTT.

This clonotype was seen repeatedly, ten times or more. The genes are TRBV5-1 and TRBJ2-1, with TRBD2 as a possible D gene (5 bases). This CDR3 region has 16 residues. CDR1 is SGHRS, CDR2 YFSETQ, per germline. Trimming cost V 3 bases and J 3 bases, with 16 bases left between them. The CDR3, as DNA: TGCGCCAGCAGCTGGGAGACGACCCTAGGCTACAATGAGCAGTTCTTC. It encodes CASSWETTLGYNEQFF.

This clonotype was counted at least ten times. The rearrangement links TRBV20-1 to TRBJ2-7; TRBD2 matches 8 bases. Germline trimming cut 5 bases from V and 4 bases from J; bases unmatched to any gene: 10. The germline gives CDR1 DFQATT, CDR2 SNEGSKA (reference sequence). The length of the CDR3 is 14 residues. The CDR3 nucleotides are TGCAGTGCTCGTAGAAGCGGGGGAGATTACGAGCAGTACGTC. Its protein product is CSARRSGGDYEQYV.

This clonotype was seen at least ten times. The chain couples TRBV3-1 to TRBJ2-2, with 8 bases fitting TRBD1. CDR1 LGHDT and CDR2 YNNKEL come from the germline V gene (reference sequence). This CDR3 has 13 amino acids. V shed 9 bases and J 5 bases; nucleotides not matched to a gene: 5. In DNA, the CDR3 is TGTGCCAGTTCGGACAGGGAAACCGGGGAGCTGTTTTTT. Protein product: CASSDRETGELFF.

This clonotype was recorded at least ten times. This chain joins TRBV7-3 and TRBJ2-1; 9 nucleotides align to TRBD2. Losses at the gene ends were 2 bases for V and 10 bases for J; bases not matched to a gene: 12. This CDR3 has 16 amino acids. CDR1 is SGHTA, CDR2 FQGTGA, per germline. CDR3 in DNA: TGTGCCAGCAGCTTAGGATTCGGTTTTAGCGGGGGAGAGCAGTTCTTC. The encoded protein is CASSLGFGFSGGEQFF.

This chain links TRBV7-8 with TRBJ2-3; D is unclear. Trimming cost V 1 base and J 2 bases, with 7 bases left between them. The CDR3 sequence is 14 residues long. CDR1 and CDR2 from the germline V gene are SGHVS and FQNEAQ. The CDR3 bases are TGTGCCAGCAGCTTAGTTTACTACACAGATACGCAGTATTTT. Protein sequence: CASSLVYYTDTQYF.

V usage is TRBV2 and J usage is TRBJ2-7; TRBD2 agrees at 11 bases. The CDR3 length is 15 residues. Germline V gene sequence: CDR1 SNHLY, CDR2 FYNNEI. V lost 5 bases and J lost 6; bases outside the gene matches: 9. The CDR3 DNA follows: TGTGCCAGCAGTCCTACTAGCGGGGGCCGCTCCGAGCAGTACTTC. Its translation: CASSPTSGGRSEQYF.

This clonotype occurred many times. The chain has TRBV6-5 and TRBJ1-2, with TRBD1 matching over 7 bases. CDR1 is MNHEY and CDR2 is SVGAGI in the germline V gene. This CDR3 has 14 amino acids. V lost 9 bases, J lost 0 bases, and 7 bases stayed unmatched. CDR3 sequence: CARRRGQPNYGYTF. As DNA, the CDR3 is TGTGCCAGGAGACGGGGACAGCCTAACTATGGCTACACCTTC.

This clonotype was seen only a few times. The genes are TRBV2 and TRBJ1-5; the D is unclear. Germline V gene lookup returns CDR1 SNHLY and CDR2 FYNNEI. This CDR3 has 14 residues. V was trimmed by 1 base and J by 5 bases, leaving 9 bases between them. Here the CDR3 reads CASSEVTADQPQHF. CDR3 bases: TGTGCCAGCAGTGAAGTGACGGCGGATCAGCCCCAGCATTTT.

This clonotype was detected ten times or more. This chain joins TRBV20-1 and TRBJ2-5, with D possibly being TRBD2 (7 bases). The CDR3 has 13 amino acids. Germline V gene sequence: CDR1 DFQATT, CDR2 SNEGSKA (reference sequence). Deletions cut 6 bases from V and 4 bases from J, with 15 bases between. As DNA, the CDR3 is TGCAGTGCAGGGGGGGCCGCTCCAGAGACCCAGTACTTC. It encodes CSAGGAAPETQYF.